These 4 T cell receptor beta chains share one sample of origin, sequenced in a study of regulatory T cells in long-lasting Graves disease. Time point defined: newly diagnosed GD, antithyroid drugs for less than 3 months. Extracted PBMC RNA gave rise to the TCR library. Relying on iRepertoire HTBI primers and Arm-PCR of CDR3 regions, the team built TCR beta libraries. TCRdb processed the multiplex PCR reads anew with MiXCR; each CDR3 protein has one entry. The sample comprises about 400,000 distinct CDR3 sequences, approximately 15% of which are singletons, and around 7.6% rests with the top ten. These same records also appear under a second study, on T cells in Graves' hyperthyroidism and ophthalmopathy.

The sample consisted of peripheral blood mononuclear cells (PBMCs), taken at new diagnosis, from a patient treated with antithyroid drugs. The receptors come from a woman aged 40 to 49 with Graves disease.

This clonotype was detected many times. The chain links TRBV12-3 or TRBV12-4 to TRBJ2-5; 11 nucleotides agree with TRBD2. The CDR3 consists of 15 residues. Losses at the gene ends were 5 bases for V and 4 bases for J; bases not matched to a gene: 6. The CDR3 nucleotides are TGTGCCAGCAGTCCCTCGACTAGCGGGATAGAGACCCAGTACTTC. The encoded protein is CASSPSTSGIETQYF.

This clonotype was observed a few times. The CDR3 sequence: CASSPTGVGDTQYF. In DNA, the CDR3 is TGTGCCAGCAGCCCGACAGGGGTGGGGGATACGCAGTATTTT. The chain recombines TRBV7-3 with TRBJ2-3; 8 nucleotides match TRBD1. Looked up from germline, CDR1 is SGHTA and CDR2 is FQGTGA. This CDR3 comprises 14 residues. J lost 6 bases, V lost 5 bases, and 7 bases had no gene match.

This clonotype was observed at least ten times. V and J are TRBV28 and TRBJ1-6; 8 nucleotides match TRBD1. V lost 1 base and J lost 6; bases outside the gene matches: 2. Germline CDR1 and CDR2: MDHEN and SYDVKM. The CDR3 consists of 15 residues. For the CDR3, the DNA is TGTGCCAGCAGTTTATCCGACAGGGGTAATTCACCCCTCCACTTT. Amino acids: CASSLSDRGNSPLHF.

The sample holds many counts of this clonotype. The chain links TRBV28 to TRBJ2-7, with TRBD2 matching 8 bases. The junction had 4 bases not matched to a gene; V was cut back by 8 bases and J by 4 bases. In germline, CDR1 is MDHEN, CDR2 SYDVKM. CDR3 length: 12 amino acids. The CDR3 bases are TGTGCCAGCTCGGGAGGGCTATACGAGCAGTACTTC. Residues: CASSGGLYEQYF.